The sequence of this TCR beta chain was determined in a study of cytomegalovirus exposure and HLA in healthy donors. The protocol was immunoSEQ multiplex PCR, while the TCRdb copy is restricted to in-frame clones and leaves out a portion. The table lists over 100,000 clones, roughly nine tenths of them singletons. Study findings and constraints: The tendency of first-cohort TCR clusters to co-occur in the approximately 120 validation repertoires was identified by a subsequent analysis.

CDR1 SGHVS and CDR2 FQNEAQ come from the germline V gene. The V gene end was trimmed by 5 bases and the J gene end by 5 bases; junction bases not matched to a gene: 8. This CDR3 is 15 amino acids long. To note about this clone: Its antigen is unknown.

The chain has TRBV7-8 and TRBJ2-2; 7 bases map to TRBD2. This sequence was found in a woman in her late teens or twenties in good health and CMV-seronegative. Source material: PBMCs. The CDR3 spells CASSSGKPITGELFF. CDR3 bases: TGTGCCAGCAGCAGCGGGAAACCCATTACCGGGGAGCTGTTTTTT.